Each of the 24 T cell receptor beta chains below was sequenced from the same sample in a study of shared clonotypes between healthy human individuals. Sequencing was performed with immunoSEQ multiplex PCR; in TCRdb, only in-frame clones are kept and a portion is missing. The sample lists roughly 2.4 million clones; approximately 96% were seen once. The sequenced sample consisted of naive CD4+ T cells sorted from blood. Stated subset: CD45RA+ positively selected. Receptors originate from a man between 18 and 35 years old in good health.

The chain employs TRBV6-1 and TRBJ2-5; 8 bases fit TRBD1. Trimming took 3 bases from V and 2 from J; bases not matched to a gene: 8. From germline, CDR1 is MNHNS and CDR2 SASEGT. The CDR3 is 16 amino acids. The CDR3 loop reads CASSEAGQGPQETQYF. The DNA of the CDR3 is TGTGCCAGCAGTGAGGCCGGACAGGGCCCTCAAGAGACCCAGTACTTC.

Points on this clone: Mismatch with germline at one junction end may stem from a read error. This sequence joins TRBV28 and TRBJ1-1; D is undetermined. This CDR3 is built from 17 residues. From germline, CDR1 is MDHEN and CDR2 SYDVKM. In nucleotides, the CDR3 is TGTGCTTCCTGGGGTGGCGGCAGCTTCAACATGAACACTGAGGCTTTCTTT. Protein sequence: CASWGGGSFNMNTEAFF.

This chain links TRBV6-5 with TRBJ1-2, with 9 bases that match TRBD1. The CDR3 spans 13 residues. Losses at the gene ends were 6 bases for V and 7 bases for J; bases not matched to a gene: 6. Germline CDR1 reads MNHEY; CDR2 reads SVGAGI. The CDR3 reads CASRSQGALGYTF. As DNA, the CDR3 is TGTGCCAGCAGGTCACAGGGGGCGCTTGGCTACACCTTC.

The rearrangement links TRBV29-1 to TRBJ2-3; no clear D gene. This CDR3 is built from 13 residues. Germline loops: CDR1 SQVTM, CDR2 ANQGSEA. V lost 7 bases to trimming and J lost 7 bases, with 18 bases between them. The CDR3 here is CSDGPWVLNTQYF. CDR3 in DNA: TGCAGCGATGGTCCTTGGGTACTAAATACGCAGTATTTT.

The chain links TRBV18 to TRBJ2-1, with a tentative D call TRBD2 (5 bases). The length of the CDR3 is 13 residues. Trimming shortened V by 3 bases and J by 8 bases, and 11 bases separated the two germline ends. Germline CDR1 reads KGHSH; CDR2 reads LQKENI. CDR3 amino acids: CASSPRGIHEQFF. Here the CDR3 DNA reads TGTGCCAGCTCACCTCGGGGAATCCATGAGCAGTTCTTC.

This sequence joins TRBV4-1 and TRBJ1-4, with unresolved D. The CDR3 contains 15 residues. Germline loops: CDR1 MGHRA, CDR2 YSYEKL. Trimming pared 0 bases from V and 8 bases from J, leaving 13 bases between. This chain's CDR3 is CASSQDGSGGEKLFF. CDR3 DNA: TGCGCCAGCAGCCAAGACGGCTCCGGAGGCGAAAAACTGTTTTTT.

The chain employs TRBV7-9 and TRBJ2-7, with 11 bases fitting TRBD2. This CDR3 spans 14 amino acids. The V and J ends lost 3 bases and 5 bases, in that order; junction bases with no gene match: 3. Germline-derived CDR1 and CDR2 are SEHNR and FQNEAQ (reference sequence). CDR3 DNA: TGTGCCAGCAGCTTCACACTAGCGGGAGACGAGCAGTACTTC. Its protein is CASSFTLAGDEQYF. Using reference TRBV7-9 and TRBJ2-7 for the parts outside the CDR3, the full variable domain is DTGVSQNPRHKITKRGQNVTFRCDPISEHNRLYWYRQTLGQGPEFLTYFQNEAQLEKSRLLSDRFSAERPKGSFSTLEIQRTEQGDSAMYLCASSFTLAGDEQYFGPGTRLTVT.

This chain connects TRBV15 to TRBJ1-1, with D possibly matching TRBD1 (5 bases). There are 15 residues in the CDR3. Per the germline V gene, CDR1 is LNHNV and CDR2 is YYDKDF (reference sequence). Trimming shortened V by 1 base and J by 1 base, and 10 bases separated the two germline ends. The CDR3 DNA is TGTGCCACCAGCAGAGGGGGAAGGGGGAACACTGAAGCTTTCTTT. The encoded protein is CATSRGGRGNTEAFF.

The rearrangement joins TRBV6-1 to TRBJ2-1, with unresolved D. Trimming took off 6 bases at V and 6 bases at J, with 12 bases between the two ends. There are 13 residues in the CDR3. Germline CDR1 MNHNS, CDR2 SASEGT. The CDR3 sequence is CASSRPAINEQFF. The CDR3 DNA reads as TGTGCCAGCAGCAGACCAGCGATCAATGAGCAGTTCTTC.

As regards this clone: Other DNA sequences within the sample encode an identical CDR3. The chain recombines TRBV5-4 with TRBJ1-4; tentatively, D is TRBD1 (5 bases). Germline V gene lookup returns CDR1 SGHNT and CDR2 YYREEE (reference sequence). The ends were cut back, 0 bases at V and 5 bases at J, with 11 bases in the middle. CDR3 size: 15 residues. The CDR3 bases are TGTGCCAGCAGCTTGGGGGGCCAGGGCAATGAAAAACTGTTTTTT. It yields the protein CASSLGGQGNEKLFF.

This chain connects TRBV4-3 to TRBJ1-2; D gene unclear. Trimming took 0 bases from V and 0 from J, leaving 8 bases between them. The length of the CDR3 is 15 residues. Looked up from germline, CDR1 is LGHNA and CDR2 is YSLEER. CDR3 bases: TGCGCCAGCAGCCAAGAACACGGAGCTAACTATGGCTACACCTTC. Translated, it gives CASSQEHGANYGYTF.

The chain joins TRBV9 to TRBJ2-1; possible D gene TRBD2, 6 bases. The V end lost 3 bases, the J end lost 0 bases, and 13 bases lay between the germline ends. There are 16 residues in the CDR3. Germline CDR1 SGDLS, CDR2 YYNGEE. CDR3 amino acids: CASSATAGGSYNEQFF. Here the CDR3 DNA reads TGTGCCAGCAGCGCCACAGCGGGTGGCTCCTACAATGAGCAGTTCTTC.

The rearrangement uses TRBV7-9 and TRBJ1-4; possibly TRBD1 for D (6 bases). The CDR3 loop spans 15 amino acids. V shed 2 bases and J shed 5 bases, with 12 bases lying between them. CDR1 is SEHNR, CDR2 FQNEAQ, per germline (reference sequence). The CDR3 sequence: CASSLNTGLNEKLFF. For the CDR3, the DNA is TGTGCCAGCAGCTTAAACACAGGGCTAAATGAAAAACTGTTTTTT.

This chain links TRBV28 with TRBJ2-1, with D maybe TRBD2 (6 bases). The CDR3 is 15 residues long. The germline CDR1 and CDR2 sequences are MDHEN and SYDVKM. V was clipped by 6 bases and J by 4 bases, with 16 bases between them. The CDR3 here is CASSPYLARYNEQFF. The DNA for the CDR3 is TGTGCCAGCAGCCCGTATCTAGCGAGGTACAATGAGCAGTTCTTC. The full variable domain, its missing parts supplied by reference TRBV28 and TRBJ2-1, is DVKVTQSSRYLVKRTGEKVFLECVQDMDHENMFWYRQDPGLGLRLIYFSYDVKMKEKGDIPEGYSVSREKKERFSLILESASTNQTSMYLCASSPYLARYNEQFFGPGTRLTVL.

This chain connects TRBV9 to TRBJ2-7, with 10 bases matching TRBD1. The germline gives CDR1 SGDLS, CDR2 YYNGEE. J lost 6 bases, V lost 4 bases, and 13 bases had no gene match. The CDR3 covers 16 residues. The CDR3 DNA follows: TGTGCCAGCAGCTTCCGCGGACAGGGGGAATTTGGCGAGCAGTACTTC. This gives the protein CASSFRGQGEFGEQYF.

This CDR3 is CASRTGRYSGNTIYF. CDR3 DNA: TGTGCCAGCAGAACGGGGCGGTACTCTGGAAACACCATATATTTT. The V gene is TRBV28, the J gene TRBJ1-3, with D possibly TRBD1 on 5 matching bases. The V end lost 6 bases, the J end lost 0 bases, and 12 bases lay between the germline ends. This CDR3 contains 15 residues. Germline lookup yields CDR1 MDHEN and CDR2 SYDVKM.

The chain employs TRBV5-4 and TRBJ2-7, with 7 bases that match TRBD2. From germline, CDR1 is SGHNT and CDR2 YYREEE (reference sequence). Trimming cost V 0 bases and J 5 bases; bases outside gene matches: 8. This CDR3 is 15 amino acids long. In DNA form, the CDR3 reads TGTGCCAGCAGCTTGGGCGGTTTGGGAGGGAACGAGCAGTACTTC. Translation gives CASSLGGLGGNEQYF.

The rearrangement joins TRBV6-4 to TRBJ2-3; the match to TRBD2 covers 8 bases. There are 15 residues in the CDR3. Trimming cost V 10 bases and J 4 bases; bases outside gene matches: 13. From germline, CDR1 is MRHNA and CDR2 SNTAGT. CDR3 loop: CATWGISGNADTQYF. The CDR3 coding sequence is TGTGCCACGTGGGGGATTAGCGGGAATGCAGATACGCAGTATTTT.

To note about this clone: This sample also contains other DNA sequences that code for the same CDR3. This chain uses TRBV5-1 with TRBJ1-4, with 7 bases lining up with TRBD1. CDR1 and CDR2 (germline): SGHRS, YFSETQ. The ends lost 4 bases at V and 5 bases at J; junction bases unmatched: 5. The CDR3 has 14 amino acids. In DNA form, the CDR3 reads TGCGCCAGCAGCACCGGGACAGTAAATGAAAAACTGTTTTTT. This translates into CASSTGTVNEKLFF.

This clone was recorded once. For the CDR3, the DNA is TGCGCCAGCAGCCAAGGAAGGATGGGGTTGTCAGGTCAGCCCCAGCATTTT. Its translation is CASSQGRMGLSGQPQHF. This chain joins TRBV4-1 and TRBJ1-5, with D uncertain. The germline V gene encodes CDR1 MGHRA and CDR2 YSYEKL. The CDR3 totals 17 residues. Trimming cost V 1 base and J 6 bases, with 19 bases left between them.

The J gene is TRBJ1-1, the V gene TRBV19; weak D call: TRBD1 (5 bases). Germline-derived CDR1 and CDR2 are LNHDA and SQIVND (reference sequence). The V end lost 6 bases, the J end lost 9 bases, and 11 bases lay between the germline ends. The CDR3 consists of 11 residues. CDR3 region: CASSLGTKAFF. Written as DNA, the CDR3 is TGTGCCAGTAGCCTCGGGACGAAAGCTTTCTTT.

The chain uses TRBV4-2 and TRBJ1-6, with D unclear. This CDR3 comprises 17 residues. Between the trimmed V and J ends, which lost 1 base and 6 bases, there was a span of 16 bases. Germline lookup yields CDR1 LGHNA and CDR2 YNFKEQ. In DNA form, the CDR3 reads TGTGCCAGCAGCCAAGCCAACAGCCATGATCTTAATTCACCCCTCCACTTT. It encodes CASSQANSHDLNSPLHF.

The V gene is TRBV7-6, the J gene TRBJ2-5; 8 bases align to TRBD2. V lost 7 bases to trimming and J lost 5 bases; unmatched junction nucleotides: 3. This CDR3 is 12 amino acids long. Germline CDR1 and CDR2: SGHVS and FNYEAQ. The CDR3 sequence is CASKRLAETQYF. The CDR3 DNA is TGTGCCAGCAAAAGACTAGCGGAGACCCAGTACTTC.

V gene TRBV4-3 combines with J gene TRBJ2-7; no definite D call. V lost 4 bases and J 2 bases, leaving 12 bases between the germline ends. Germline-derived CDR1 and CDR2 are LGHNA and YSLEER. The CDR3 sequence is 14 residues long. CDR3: CASSLRIGAYEQYF. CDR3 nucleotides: TGCGCCAGCAGCCTTCGAATAGGAGCCTACGAGCAGTACTTC.